This is a list of T cell receptor beta chains from one sample in a study of response to subunit inactivated influenza vaccine. TCRdb analysed the RT-PCR reads with MiXCR anew, one entry per CDR3 protein. The data hold 280,000 or so distinct CDR3 sequences, with 20% to 25% observed a single time. Specimen: PBMCs from blood, collected less than 22 months after vaccination. The receptors here all came from a man aged 50-75 years who received an inactivated influenza vaccine. CDR3s include the opening cysteine and the closing phenylalanine or tryptophan. A D gene is named only where the DNA matches it firmly. Clone size is stated in some rows and not others, as once, few, many or a class when expanded.

CDR3 protein: CASSQDLYQETQYF
CDR3 DNA: TGTGCCAGCAGCCAGGACCTGTACCAAGAGACCCAGTACTTC
clone size: NA
D gene: NA
J gene: TRBJ2-5
V gene: TRBV7-9

CDR3 protein: CASSPVWGPNYGYTF
CDR3 DNA: TGTGCCAGCAGCCCTGTTTGGGGGCCTAACTATGGCTACACCTTC
clone size: NA
D gene: NA
J gene: TRBJ1-2
V gene: TRBV7-2

CDR3 protein: CSADPGQGYGYTF
CDR3 DNA: TGCAGTGCAGACCCTGGACAGGGCTATGGCTACACCTTC
clone size: few
D gene: TRBD1
J gene: TRBJ1-2
V gene: TRBV20-1

CDR3 protein: CASSAASGRDTYEQYF
CDR3 DNA: TGTGCCAGCAGCGCAGCTAGCGGGAGGGATACCTACGAGCAGTACTTC
clone size: once
D gene: TRBD2
J gene: TRBJ2-7
V gene: TRBV9

CDR3 protein: CSATDGGHYGYTF
CDR3 DNA: TGCAGTGCTACAGATGGGGGACACTATGGCTACACCTTC
clone size: many
D gene: NA
J gene: TRBJ1-2
V gene: TRBV20-1

CDR3 protein: CASSLEVYANEAFF
CDR3 DNA: TGCGCCAGCAGCTTGGAGGTCTACGCGAATGAAGCTTTCTTT
clone size: many
D gene: NA
J gene: TRBJ1-1
V gene: TRBV5-1

CDR3 protein: CASSVAPDRQPQHF
CDR3 DNA: TGTGCCAGCAGCGTAGCCCCGGACCGTCAGCCCCAGCATTTT
clone size: NA
D gene: NA
J gene: TRBJ1-5
V gene: TRBV9

CDR3 protein: CASSLGSAGKTQYF
CDR3 DNA: TGTGCCAGCAGTTTGGGTTCAGCAGGGAAGACCCAGTACTTC
clone size: few
D gene: NA
J gene: TRBJ2-5
V gene: TRBV12-3/TRBV12-4

CDR3 protein: CASSLEGSGGPNTGELFF
CDR3 DNA: TGTGCCAGCAGCTTAGAGGGTAGCGGGGGCCCGAACACCGGGGAGCTGTTTTTT
clone size: NA
D gene: TRBD2
J gene: TRBJ2-2
V gene: TRBV7-6

CDR3 protein: CASRLPFRLAGNTGELFF
CDR3 DNA: TGTGCCAGCAGGCTTCCCTTTCGTCTAGCGGGGAACACCGGGGAGCTGTTTTTT
clone size: few
D gene: TRBD2
J gene: TRBJ2-2
V gene: TRBV11-1

CDR3 protein: CAISAGTGAETQYF
CDR3 DNA: TGTGCCATCAGTGCCGGGACAGGGGCAGAGACCCAGTACTTC
clone size: NA
D gene: TRBD1
J gene: TRBJ2-5
V gene: TRBV10-3

CDR3 protein: CASSLVEGGNTEAFF
CDR3 DNA: TGTGCCAGCAGCTTAGTGGAGGGGGGGAACACTGAAGCTTTCTTT
clone size: many
D gene: NA
J gene: TRBJ1-1
V gene: TRBV7-9

CDR3 protein: CASSGLEQFF
CDR3 DNA: TGTGCCAGCAGTGGGCTGGAGCAGTTCTTC
clone size: few
D gene: NA
J gene: TRBJ2-1
V gene: TRBV7-9

CDR3 protein: CASSVTSPVNNQPQHF
CDR3 DNA: TGCGCCAGCAGTGTTACCAGTCCAGTAAACAATCAGCCCCAGCATTTT
clone size: NA
D gene: NA
J gene: TRBJ1-5
V gene: TRBV10-2

CDR3 protein: CATSDFKGKDNEQFF
CDR3 DNA: TGTGCCACCAGTGATTTCAAGGGGAAGGACAATGAGCAGTTCTTC
clone size: NA
D gene: NA
J gene: TRBJ2-1
V gene: TRBV24-1

CDR3 protein: CASSISGYGAGELFF
CDR3 DNA: TGTGCCAGTAGTATATCAGGATACGGCGCCGGGGAGCTGTTTTTT
clone size: few
D gene: NA
J gene: TRBJ2-2
V gene: TRBV19

CDR3 protein: CAISSTDGSYEQYF
CDR3 DNA: TGTGCCATCAGTTCGACTGACGGCTCCTACGAGCAGTACTTC
clone size: NA
D gene: NA
J gene: TRBJ2-7
V gene: TRBV10-3

CDR3 protein: CASSSRLPTYEQYF
CDR3 DNA: TGCGCCAGCAGCTCCCGACTGCCCACCTACGAGCAGTACTTC
clone size: few
D gene: NA
J gene: TRBJ2-7
V gene: TRBV4-1

CDR3 protein: CASSQHPGQGSEQFF
CDR3 DNA: TGTGCCAGCAGCCAACATCCGGGACAGGGGAGTGAGCAGTTCTTC
clone size: few
D gene: TRBD1
J gene: TRBJ2-1
V gene: TRBV14

CDR3 protein: CASSLTDNGQGGEEFF
CDR3 DNA: TGTGCCAGCAGTTTAACGGACAATGGGCAAGGGGGTGAGGAGTTCTTC
clone size: NA
D gene: NA
J gene: TRBJ2-1
V gene: TRBV28

CDR3 protein: CSVERDRDSTDTQYF
CDR3 DNA: TGCAGCGTTGAACGGGACAGGGATAGCACAGATACGCAGTATTTT
clone size: NA
D gene: TRBD1
J gene: TRBJ2-3
V gene: TRBV29-1

CDR3 protein: CSARLAGAGSYNEQFF
CDR3 DNA: TGCAGTGCTAGACTAGCGGGAGCGGGCTCCTACAATGAGCAGTTCTTC
clone size: NA
D gene: TRBD2
J gene: TRBJ2-1
V gene: TRBV20-1

CDR3 protein: CSVRASTDTQYF
CDR3 DNA: TGCAGCGTTAGAGCTAGCACAGATACGCAGTATTTT
clone size: NA
D gene: NA
J gene: TRBJ2-3
V gene: TRBV29-1

CDR3 protein: CASSSGRGFTSTDTQYF
CDR3 DNA: TGCGCCAGCAGCTCGGGGAGGGGATTTACTAGCACAGATACGCAGTATTTT
clone size: few
D gene: TRBD2
J gene: TRBJ2-3
V gene: TRBV5-1

CDR3 protein: CASSSPYTF
CDR3 DNA: TGTGCCAGCAGCTCCCCCTACACCTTC
clone size: NA
D gene: NA
J gene: TRBJ1-2
V gene: TRBV7-9

CDR3 protein: CASSQDGLAGASSYNEQFF
CDR3 DNA: TGCGCCAGCAGCCAAGATGGGCTAGCGGGGGCGAGCTCCTACAATGAGCAGTTCTTC
clone size: NA
D gene: TRBD2
J gene: TRBJ2-1
V gene: TRBV4-3

CDR3 protein: CATSDLGLLGLAGGGETQYF
CDR3 DNA: TGTGCCACCAGTGATTTGGGATTGCTGGGACTAGCGGGAGGAGGAGAGACCCAGTACTTC
clone size: NA
D gene: TRBD2
J gene: TRBJ2-5
V gene: TRBV24-1

CDR3 protein: CAKGTGVGEQFF
CDR3 DNA: TGTGCCAAGGGGACAGGGGTTGGTGAGCAGTTCTTC
clone size: few
D gene: TRBD1
J gene: TRBJ2-1
V gene: TRBV10-3

CDR3 protein: CSVGQGGNQPQHF
CDR3 DNA: TGCAGCGTTGGACAGGGGGGAAATCAGCCCCAGCATTTT
clone size: NA
D gene: TRBD1
J gene: TRBJ1-5
V gene: TRBV29-1

CDR3 protein: CAIGRDRGFYEQYF
CDR3 DNA: TGTGCCATCGGCCGGGACAGGGGTTTCTACGAGCAGTACTTC
clone size: NA
D gene: TRBD1
J gene: TRBJ2-7
V gene: TRBV10-3

CDR3 protein: CASSNEVRVWEKLFF
CDR3 DNA: TGTGCCAGCAGCAACGAGGTCAGGGTCTGGGAAAAACTGTTTTTT
clone size: once
D gene: NA
J gene: TRBJ1-4
V gene: TRBV11-2

CDR3 protein: CASSYAQGEAFF
CDR3 DNA: TGTGCCAGCAGTTACGCCCAGGGAGAAGCTTTCTTT
clone size: NA
D gene: NA
J gene: TRBJ1-1
V gene: TRBV6-6

CDR3 protein: CASSLASRDGSALHF
CDR3 DNA: TGCGCCAGCAGCTTGGCCTCAAGGGACGGCTCGGCCCTCCACTTT
clone size: few
D gene: NA
J gene: TRBJ1-6
V gene: TRBV5-1

CDR3 protein: CSVRPRDINTEAFF
CDR3 DNA: TGCAGCGTCAGACCCCGGGACATAAACACTGAAGCTTTCTTT
clone size: few
D gene: NA
J gene: TRBJ1-1
V gene: TRBV29-1

CDR3 protein: CASSQEGSFSGNTIYF
CDR3 DNA: TGCGCCAGCAGCCAAGAGGGCAGTTTCTCTGGAAACACCATATATTTT
clone size: NA
D gene: NA
J gene: TRBJ1-3
V gene: TRBV4-1

CDR3 protein: CASSLDATLGPTSYNEQFF
CDR3 DNA: TGTGCCAGCAGCTTAGATGCCACTTTAGGGCCTACGTCCTACAATGAGCAGTTCTTC
clone size: NA
D gene: NA
J gene: TRBJ2-1
V gene: TRBV11-2

CDR3 protein: CASSLIGRAWDTQYF
CDR3 DNA: TGTGCCAGCAGCTTAATCGGGAGGGCCTGGGATACGCAGTATTTT
clone size: NA
D gene: TRBD2
J gene: TRBJ2-3
V gene: TRBV7-2

CDR3 protein: CASNRGSDTEAFF
CDR3 DNA: TGTGCCAGCAACCGAGGCTCCGACACTGAAGCTTTCTTT
clone size: NA
D gene: NA
J gene: TRBJ1-1
V gene: TRBV28

CDR3 protein: CAWSLGALPRSYTF
CDR3 DNA: TGTGCCTGGAGCCTAGGGGCCCTCCCGAGGAGCTACACCTTC
clone size: few
D gene: NA
J gene: TRBJ1-2
V gene: TRBV30

CDR3 protein: CASSLLSNSPLHF
CDR3 DNA: TGCGCCAGCAGCTTGTTGTCCAATTCACCCCTCCACTTT
clone size: NA
D gene: NA
J gene: TRBJ1-6
V gene: TRBV5-1

CDR3 protein: CSAVRNYGYTF
CDR3 DNA: TGCAGTGCTGTACGAAACTATGGCTACACCTTC
clone size: many
D gene: NA
J gene: TRBJ1-2
V gene: TRBV20-1